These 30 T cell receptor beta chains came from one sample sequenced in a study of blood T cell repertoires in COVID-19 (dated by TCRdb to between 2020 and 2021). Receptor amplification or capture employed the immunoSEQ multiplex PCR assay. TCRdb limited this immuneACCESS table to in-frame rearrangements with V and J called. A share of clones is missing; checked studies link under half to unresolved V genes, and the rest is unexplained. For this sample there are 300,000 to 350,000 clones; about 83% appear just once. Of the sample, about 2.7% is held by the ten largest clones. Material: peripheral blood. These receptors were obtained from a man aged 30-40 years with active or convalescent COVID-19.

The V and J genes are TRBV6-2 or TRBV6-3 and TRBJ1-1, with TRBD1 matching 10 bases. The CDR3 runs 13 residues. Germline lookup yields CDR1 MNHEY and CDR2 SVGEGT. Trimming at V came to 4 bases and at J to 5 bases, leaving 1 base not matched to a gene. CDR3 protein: CASSLGQGTEAFF. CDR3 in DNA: TGTGCCAGCAGTTTGGGACAGGGGACTGAAGCTTTCTTT.

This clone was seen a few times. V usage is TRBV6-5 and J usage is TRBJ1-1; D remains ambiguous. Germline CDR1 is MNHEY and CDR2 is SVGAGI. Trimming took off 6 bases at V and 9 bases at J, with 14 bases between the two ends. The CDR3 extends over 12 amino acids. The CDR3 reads CASRGTGNQAFF. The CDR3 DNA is TGTGCCAGCAGGGGAACGGGGAATCAAGCTTTCTTT.

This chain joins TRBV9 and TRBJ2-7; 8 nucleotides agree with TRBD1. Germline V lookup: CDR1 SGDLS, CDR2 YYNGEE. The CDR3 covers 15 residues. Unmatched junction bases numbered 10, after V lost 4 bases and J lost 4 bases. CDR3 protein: CASSPSGTGAYEQYF. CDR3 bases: TGTGCCAGCAGCCCATCCGGGACAGGAGCTTACGAGCAGTACTTC.

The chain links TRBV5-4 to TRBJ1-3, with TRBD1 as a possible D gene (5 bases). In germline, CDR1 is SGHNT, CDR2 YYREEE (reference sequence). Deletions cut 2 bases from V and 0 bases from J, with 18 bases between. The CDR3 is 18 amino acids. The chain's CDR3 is CASSFGGTEAFSGNTIYF. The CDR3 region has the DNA TGTGCCAGCAGCTTTGGAGGGACGGAAGCCTTCTCTGGAAACACCATATATTTT.

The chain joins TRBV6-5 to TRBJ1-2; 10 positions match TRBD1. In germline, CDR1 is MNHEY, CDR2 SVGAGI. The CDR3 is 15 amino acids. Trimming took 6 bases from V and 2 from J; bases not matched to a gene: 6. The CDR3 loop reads CASRWGTGENYGYTF. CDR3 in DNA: TGTGCCAGCAGATGGGGGACAGGGGAAAACTATGGCTACACCTTC.

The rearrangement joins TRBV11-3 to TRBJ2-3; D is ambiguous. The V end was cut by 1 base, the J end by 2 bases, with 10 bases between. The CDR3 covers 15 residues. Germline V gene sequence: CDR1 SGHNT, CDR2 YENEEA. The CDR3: CASSLGGPLTDTQYF. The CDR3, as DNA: TGTGCCAGCAGCTTAGGAGGTCCCCTCACAGATACGCAGTATTTT.

CDR3: CASSLGGNSYNEQFF. The CDR3 DNA is TGTGCCAGCAGCTTAGGGGGGAACTCCTACAATGAGCAGTTCTTC. The V and J genes are TRBV7-3 and TRBJ2-1, with D maybe TRBD2 (6 bases). The CDR3 has 15 amino acids. Germline-derived CDR1 and CDR2 are SGHTA and FQGTGA. V gave up 2 bases and J gave up 0 bases, with 8 bases separating them.

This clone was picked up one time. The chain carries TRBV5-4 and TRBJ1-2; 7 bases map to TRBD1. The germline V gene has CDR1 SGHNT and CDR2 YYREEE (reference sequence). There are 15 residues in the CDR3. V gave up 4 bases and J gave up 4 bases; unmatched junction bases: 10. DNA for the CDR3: TGTGCCAGCAGCCTTTACAGGGGCGACTTCTATGGCTACACCTTC. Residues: CASSLYRGDFYGYTF.

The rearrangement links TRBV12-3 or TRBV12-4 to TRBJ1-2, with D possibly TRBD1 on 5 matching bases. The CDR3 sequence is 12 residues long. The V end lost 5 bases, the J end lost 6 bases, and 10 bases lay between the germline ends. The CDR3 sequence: CASSHPTDGYTF. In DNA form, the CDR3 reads TGTGCCAGCAGTCATCCGACAGATGGCTACACCTTC.

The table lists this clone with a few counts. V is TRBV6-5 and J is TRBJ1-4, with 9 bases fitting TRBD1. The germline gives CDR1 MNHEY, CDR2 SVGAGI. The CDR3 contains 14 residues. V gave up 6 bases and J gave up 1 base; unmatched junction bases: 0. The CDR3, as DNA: TGTGCCAGCAGGGGACAGGGAACTAATGAAAAACTGTTTTTT. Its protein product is CASRGQGTNEKLFF.

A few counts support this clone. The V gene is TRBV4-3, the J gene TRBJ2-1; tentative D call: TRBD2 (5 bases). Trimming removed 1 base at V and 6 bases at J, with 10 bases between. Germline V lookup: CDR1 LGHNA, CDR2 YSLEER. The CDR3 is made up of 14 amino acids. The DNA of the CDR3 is TGCGCCAGCAGCCAAGGGCCCCGGGGCAATGAGCAGTTCTTC. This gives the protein CASSQGPRGNEQFF.

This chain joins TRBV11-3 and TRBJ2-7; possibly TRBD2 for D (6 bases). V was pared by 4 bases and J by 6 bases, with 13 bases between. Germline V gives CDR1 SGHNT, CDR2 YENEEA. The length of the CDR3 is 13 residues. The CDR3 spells CASSSRRVGEQYF. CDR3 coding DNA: TGTGCCAGCAGCTCCCGGAGGGTCGGCGAGCAGTACTTC.

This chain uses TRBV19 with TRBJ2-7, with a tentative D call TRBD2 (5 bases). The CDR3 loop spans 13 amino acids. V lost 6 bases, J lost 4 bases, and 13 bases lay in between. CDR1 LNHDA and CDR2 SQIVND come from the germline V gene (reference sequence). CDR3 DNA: TGTGCCAGTAGGCCCGCTGGCGGGTACGAGCAGTACTTC. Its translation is CASRPAGGYEQYF.

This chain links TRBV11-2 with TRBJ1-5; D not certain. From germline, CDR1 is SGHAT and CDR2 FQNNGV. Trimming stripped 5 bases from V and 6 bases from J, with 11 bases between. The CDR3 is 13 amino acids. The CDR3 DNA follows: TGTGCCAGCAGCCTACGGGGAGGTCAGCCCCAGCATTTT. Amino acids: CASSLRGGQPQHF.

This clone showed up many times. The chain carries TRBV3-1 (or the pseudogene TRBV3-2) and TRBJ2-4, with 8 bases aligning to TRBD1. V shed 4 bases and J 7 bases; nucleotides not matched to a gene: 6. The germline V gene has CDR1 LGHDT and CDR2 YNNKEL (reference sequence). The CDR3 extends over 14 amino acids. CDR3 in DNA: TGTGCCAGCAGCCGGACAGGGCCCGGGAACATTCAGTACTTC. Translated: CASSRTGPGNIQYF.

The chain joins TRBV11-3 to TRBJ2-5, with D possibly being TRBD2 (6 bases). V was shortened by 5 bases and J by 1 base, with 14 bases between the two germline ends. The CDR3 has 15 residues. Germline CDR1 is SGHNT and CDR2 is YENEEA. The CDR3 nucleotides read TGTGCCAGCAGCCTCGCTCGCGGGATCCAAGAGACCCAGTACTTC. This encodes CASSLARGIQETQYF.

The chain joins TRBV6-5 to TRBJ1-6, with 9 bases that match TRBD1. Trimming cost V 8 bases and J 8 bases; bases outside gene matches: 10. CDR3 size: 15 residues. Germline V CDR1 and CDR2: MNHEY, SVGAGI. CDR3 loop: CASDLTGTGYSPLHF. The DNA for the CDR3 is TGTGCCAGCGATCTTACCGGGACAGGGTATTCACCCCTCCACTTT.

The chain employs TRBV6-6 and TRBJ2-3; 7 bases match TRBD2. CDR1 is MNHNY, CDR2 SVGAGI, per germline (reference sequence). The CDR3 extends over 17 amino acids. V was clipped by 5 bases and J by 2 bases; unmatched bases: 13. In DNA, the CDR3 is TGTGCCAGCAGTCCGGGCCACGAGCGGGGAATCACAGATACGCAGTATTTT. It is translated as CASSPGHERGITDTQYF.

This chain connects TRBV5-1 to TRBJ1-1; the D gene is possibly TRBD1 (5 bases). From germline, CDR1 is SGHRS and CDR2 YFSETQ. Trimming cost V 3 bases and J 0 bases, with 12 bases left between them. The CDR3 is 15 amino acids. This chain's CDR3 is CASSSGAGLNTEAFF. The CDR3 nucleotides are TGCGCCAGCAGCTCTGGGGCAGGTTTGAACACTGAAGCTTTCTTT. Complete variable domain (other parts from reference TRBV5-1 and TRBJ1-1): KAGVTQTPRYLIKTRGQQVTLSCSPISGHRSVSWYQQTPGQGLQFLFEYFSETQRNKGNFPGRFSGRQFSNSRSEMNVSTLELGDSALYLCASSSGAGLNTEAFFGQGTRLTVV.

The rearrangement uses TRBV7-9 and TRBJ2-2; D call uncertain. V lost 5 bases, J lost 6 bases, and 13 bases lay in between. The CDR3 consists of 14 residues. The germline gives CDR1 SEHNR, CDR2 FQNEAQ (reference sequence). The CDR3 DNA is TGTGCCAGCAGCCCGGGTGTAGAGGCCGGGGAGCTGTTTTTT. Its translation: CASSPGVEAGELFF.

CDR3 amino acids: CASSSGQHYTF. DNA for the CDR3: TGTGCCAGCAGTTCCGGACAGCACTACACCTTC. This chain uses TRBV6-2 or TRBV6-3 with TRBJ1-2; D possibly corresponds to TRBD1 (6 bases). Germline V gene sequence: CDR1 MNHEY, CDR2 SVGEGT. V was trimmed by 4 bases and J by 10 bases, leaving 10 bases between them. The CDR3 sequence is 11 residues long.

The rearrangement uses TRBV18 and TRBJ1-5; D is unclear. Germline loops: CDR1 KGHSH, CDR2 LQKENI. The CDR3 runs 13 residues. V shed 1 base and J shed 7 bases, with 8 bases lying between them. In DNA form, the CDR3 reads TGTGCCAGCTCACCACAGGGAGACCAGCCCCAGCATTTT. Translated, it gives CASSPQGDQPQHF.

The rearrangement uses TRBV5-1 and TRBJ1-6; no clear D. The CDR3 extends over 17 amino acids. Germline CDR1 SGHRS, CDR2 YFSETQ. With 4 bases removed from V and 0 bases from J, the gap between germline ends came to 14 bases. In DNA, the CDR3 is TGCGCCAGCAGCCCGTCCGTCCGGAGCTCCTATAATTCACCCCTCCACTTT. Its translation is CASSPSVRSSYNSPLHF.

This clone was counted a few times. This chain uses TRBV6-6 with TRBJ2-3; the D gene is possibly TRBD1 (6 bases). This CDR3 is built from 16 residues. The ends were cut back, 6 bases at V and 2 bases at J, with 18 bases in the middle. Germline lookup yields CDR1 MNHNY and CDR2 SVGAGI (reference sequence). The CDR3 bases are TGTGCCAGCAGGAGGACAGCTCAAGGGCCCACAGATACGCAGTATTTT. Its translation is CASRRTAQGPTDTQYF.

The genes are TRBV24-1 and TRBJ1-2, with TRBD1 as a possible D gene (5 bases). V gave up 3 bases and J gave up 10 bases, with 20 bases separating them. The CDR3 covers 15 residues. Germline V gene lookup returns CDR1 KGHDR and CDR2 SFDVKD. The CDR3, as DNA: TGTGCCACCAGTGATACGGCGGGACCCCACCGGGACTACACCTTC. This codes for CATSDTAGPHRDYTF.

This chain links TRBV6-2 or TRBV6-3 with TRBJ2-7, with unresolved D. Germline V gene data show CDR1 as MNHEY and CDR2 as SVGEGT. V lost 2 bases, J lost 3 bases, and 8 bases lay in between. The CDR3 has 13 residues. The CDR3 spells CASSYEPGYEQYF. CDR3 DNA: TGTGCCAGCAGTTACGAACCCGGCTACGAGCAGTACTTC.

CDR3 residues: CASSPLNGLTYEQYF. The CDR3 DNA sequence: TGTGCCAGCAGCCCACTGAACGGTCTGACCTACGAGCAGTACTTC. The chain has TRBV7-9 and TRBJ2-7; D not certain. The V end was cut by 5 bases, the J end by 2 bases, with 16 bases between. The germline V gene has CDR1 SEHNR and CDR2 FQNEAQ (reference sequence). CDR3 size: 15 residues.

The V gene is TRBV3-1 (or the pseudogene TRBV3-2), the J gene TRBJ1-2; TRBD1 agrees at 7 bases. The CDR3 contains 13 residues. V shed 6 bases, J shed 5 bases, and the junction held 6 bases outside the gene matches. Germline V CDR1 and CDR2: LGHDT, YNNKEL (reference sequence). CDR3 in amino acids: CASRTQGDYGYTF. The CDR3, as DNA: TGTGCCAGCAGAACCCAGGGGGATTATGGCTACACCTTC.

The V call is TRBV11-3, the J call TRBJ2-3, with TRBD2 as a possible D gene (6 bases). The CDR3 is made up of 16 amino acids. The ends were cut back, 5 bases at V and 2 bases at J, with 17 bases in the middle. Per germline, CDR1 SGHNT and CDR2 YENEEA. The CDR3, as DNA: TGTGCCAGCAGCAGAGGGACCGGAGGGCTCACAGATACGCAGTATTTT. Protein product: CASSRGTGGLTDTQYF.

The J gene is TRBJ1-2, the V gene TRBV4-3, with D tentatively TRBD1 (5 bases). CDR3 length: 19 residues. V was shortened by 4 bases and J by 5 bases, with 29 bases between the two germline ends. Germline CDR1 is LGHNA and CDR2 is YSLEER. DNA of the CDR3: TGCGCCAGCAGCCCTGTTTTAATGGGGCCAGAATCCAGGCCTTATGGCTACACCTTC. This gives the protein CASSPVLMGPESRPYGYTF.